A selection of T cell receptor beta chains follows, all from one sample in a study of blood T cells in healthy people across ages. TCRdb ran MiXCR on the 5' RACE reads and lists one entry per CDR3 protein. The repertoire holds 800,000 to 1,300,000 distinct CDR3 sequences, almost 25% seen once, with approximately 0.71% in the top ten. A further study also used this sample, focusing on T cells of mothers and their children.

The sample comprised blood. The receptor set was obtained from a girl aged 2 to 10 in good health. CDR3s leave out the opening cysteine and the closing phenylalanine or tryptophan.

TRBV20-1	TRBJ1-5	SARGLRVEEHNSNQPQH
TRBV20-1	TRBJ2-3	SARGDRGADTQY
TRBV6-1	TRBJ1-6	ASSESSGSPLH
TRBV5-5	TRBJ1-2	ASSRTLTTLGDGYT
TRBV2	TRBJ2-5	ASSEGGTGGEETQY
TRBV15	TRBJ1-1	ATSRSSNPTLHTEAF
TRBV13	TRBJ2-5	ASSTGDNQETQY
TRBV12-3/TRBV12-4	TRBJ2-3	ASSFLAGAITTSTDTQY
TRBV13	TRBJ2-5	ASSLRDRGFQETQY
TRBV11-2	TRBJ2-7	ASSLTTSGRPSSYEQY
TRBV4-2	TRBJ1-1	ASSQGQSNTEAF
TRBV29-1	TRBJ2-5	SVEVRFQETQY
TRBV29-1	TRBJ2-7	SVEDRDYPYEQY
TRBV6-5	TRBJ1-1	ASSYSKGNTEAF
TRBV29-1	TRBJ2-7	SVEGGGGGEYYEQY
TRBV2	TRBJ2-7	ASSELASGDVEQY